The subject of this entry is one T cell receptor (beta chain). The antigen is undetermined. The data were taken from a study of CD8 T cells in Susac syndrome. Study-wide points: As acknowledged by the study, its TCR sequencing and HLA analysis included a relatively small number of individuals.

Random hexamers served to reverse transcribe about 0.45 to 1 ug RNA. Multiplex immunoSEQ PCR targeted 54 Vbeta and 13 Jbeta TCR beta segments. TCRdb independently ran MiXCR on the immunoSEQ multiplex PCR reads; one entry per CDR3 protein. The sample holds 71,000 or so distinct CDR3 sequences; 96% are singletons and the top ten take 0.11%. The sequencing sample was made of CD4+ T cells from PBMCs. The receptor was isolated from a human donor with multiple sclerosis.

The DNA of the CDR3 is TGTGCCAGCAGCCGTGGGACATTGAACACTGAAGCTTTCTTT. Amino acids: CASSRGTLNTEAFF. The chain is built from TRBV7-2 and TRBJ1-1; D is possibly TRBD1 (6 bases). V was cut by 5 bases and J by 0 bases, with 10 bases left in between. The CDR3 consists of 14 residues. CDR1 and CDR2 from the germline V gene are SGHTA and FQGNSA.